A single sample is the source of the 11 T cell receptor beta chains below, sequenced in a study of cytomegalovirus exposure and HLA in healthy donors. Primers for the PCR totalled 60 Vbeta and 13 Jbeta. This table comes from immunoSEQ multiplex PCR, and its TCRdb copy is limited to in-frame clones, with some not included. The sample consists of approximately 150,000 clones, about three fifths of them appearing once. Input material: PBMCs. These receptors originate from a male donor in good health and CMV-seronegative.

In this sample, this clone turned up once. This rearrangement joins TRBV19 to TRBJ1-2, with TRBD1 as a possible D gene (5 bases). Trimming stripped 2 bases from V and 5 bases from J, with 12 bases between. Per the germline V gene, CDR1 is LNHDA and CDR2 is SQIVND (reference sequence). The CDR3 consists of 14 residues. DNA of the CDR3: TGTGCCAGTAGTATACAAGGGGATATTTATGGCTACACCTTC. Translating gives CASSIQGDIYGYTF.

The chain carries TRBV4-1 and TRBJ2-7; 13 bases align to TRBD2. After removal of 1 base from V and 0 bases from J, the junction contained 3 bases not matched to a gene. There are 17 residues in the CDR3. From germline, CDR1 is MGHRA and CDR2 YSYEKL. DNA for the CDR3: TGCGCCAGCAGCCAAGCGACTAGCGGGGGGACCTCCTACGAGCAGTACTTC. Translating gives CASSQATSGGTSYEQYF.

This clone was observed a few times. V gene TRBV7-6 combines with J gene TRBJ1-5, with D possibly TRBD1 on 5 matching bases. The germline CDR1 and CDR2 sequences are SGHVS and FNYEAQ. The CDR3 has 15 residues. Trimming pared 3 bases from V and 1 base from J, leaving 10 bases between. The CDR3 region has the DNA TGTGCCAGCAGCTTTACAGGAGCGAGCAATCAGCCCCAGCATTTT. Translated, it gives CASSFTGASNQPQHF.

V and J are TRBV5-1 and TRBJ2-5; D is uncertain. The CDR3 is 14 residues long. The germline CDR1 and CDR2 sequences are SGHRS and YFSETQ. V lost 1 base and J lost 2, with 9 bases in between. This CDR3 reads CASSLFLQQETQYF. The CDR3 DNA reads TGCGCCAGCAGCTTGTTTCTACAGCAAGAGACCCAGTACTTC.

The genes are TRBV2 and TRBJ2-7; possibly TRBD1 for D (5 bases). Trimming pared 3 bases from V and 6 bases from J, leaving 12 bases between. CDR1 and CDR2 from the germline V gene are SNHLY and FYNNEI. There are 13 residues in the CDR3. CDR3 sequence reads: CASSEGQGSEQYF. The CDR3 nucleotides are TGTGCCAGCAGTGAGGGTCAGGGAAGCGAGCAGTACTTC.

This clone was detected a few times. A junction end diverges from the germline sequence, so it may reflect a read error. Other nucleotide sequences in the sample specify the same CDR3. This chain uses TRBV9 with TRBJ1-2; TRBD1 is a possible D gene (5 bases). The CDR3 consists of 14 residues. Looked up from germline, CDR1 is SGDLS and CDR2 is YYNGEE. DNA for the CDR3: TGTGCCAGCAGCGTAGACCCAGGGAACTACGGCTACACCTTC. Its protein is CASSVDPGNYGYTF.

The chain has TRBV6-1 and TRBJ2-3, with D maybe TRBD2 (7 bases). In germline, CDR1 is MNHNS, CDR2 SASEGT. The CDR3 totals 15 residues. Trimming removed 7 bases at V and 3 bases at J, with 17 bases between. The CDR3 DNA reads as TGTGCCAGCACCCCGGCGGGGGCCGGTACAGATACGCAGTATTTT. Translation: CASTPAGAGTDTQYF.

This clone was counted a few times. This rearrangement joins TRBV4-2 to TRBJ1-2; D call uncertain. Germline-derived CDR1 and CDR2 are LGHNA and YNFKEQ. CDR3 length: 11 amino acids. Between the trimmed V and J ends, which lost 1 base and 13 bases, there was a span of 10 bases. CDR3: CASSQGQAGTF. The CDR3 nucleotides read TGTGCCAGCAGCCAAGGTCAGGCAGGCACCTTC.

J is TRBJ2-1 and V is TRBV25-1; maybe TRBD2 (7 bases). Germline V CDR1 and CDR2: MGHDK, SYGVNS. The CDR3 has 14 amino acids. Trimming took off 8 bases at V and 7 bases at J, with 18 bases between the two ends. CDR3 in amino acids: CASLGWGGHNEQFF. The CDR3, as DNA: TGTGCCAGCCTCGGTTGGGGGGGGCATAATGAGCAGTTCTTC.

The V gene is TRBV2, the J gene TRBJ2-3; the D gene is possibly TRBD1 (6 bases). CDR3 length equals 15 residues. Germline CDR1 reads SNHLY; CDR2 reads FYNNEI. V shed 2 bases and J shed 2 bases, with 11 bases lying between them. CDR3 amino acids: CASSENRADTDTQYF. CDR3 DNA sequence: TGTGCCAGCAGTGAAAACAGGGCCGACACAGATACGCAGTATTTT. Full variable domain (rest looked up from reference TRBV2 and TRBJ2-3): EPEVTQTPSHQVTQMGQEVILRCVPISNHLYFYWYRQILGQKVEFLVSFYNNEISEKSEIFDDQFSVERPDGSNFTLKIRSTKLEDSAMYFCASSENRADTDTQYFGPGTRLTVL.

The chain combines TRBV13 with TRBJ1-2, with 7 bases lining up with TRBD1. CDR1 is PRHDT and CDR2 is FYEKMQ in the germline V gene (reference sequence). This CDR3 contains 14 residues. Losses at the gene ends were 3 bases for V and 4 bases for J; bases not matched to a gene: 5. CDR3 region: CASSLEGAPYGYTF. CDR3 nucleotide sequence: TGTGCCAGCAGCTTGGAGGGGGCCCCCTATGGCTACACCTTC.